The 3 T cell receptor beta chains below all came from one sample that was sequenced in a study of cytomegalovirus exposure and HLA in healthy donors. The PCR ran on 60 Vbeta and 13 Jbeta primers. Only in-frame clones appear in the TCRdb table, and some are missing; sequencing was by immunoSEQ multiplex PCR. There are some 51,000 clones in the sample; 65% to 85% occur only once, and around 2.5% lies in the top ten. The sequencing input was PBMCs. The receptors originated from a female donor in good health and CMV-seronegative.

This clone was counted a few times. This chain connects TRBV5-1 to TRBJ2-5; TRBD2 might be the D (5 bases). The germline gives CDR1 SGHRS, CDR2 YFSETQ. V lost 5 bases, J lost 5 bases, and 19 bases lay in between. The CDR3 totals 15 residues. The CDR3 loop reads CASSIFGLPGETQYF. The DNA of the CDR3 is TGCGCCAGCAGTATTTTCGGACTCCCGGGTGAGACCCAGTACTTC.

This clone was recorded a few times. The CDR3 DNA follows: TGTGCCAGCAGCGCCTCCTCGGGACAGGAGCGGGAGACCCAGTACTTC. This translates into CASSASSGQERETQYF. This rearrangement joins TRBV9 to TRBJ2-5, with 8 bases matching TRBD1. Germline values: CDR1 SGDLS, CDR2 YYNGEE. CDR3 size: 16 residues. V lost 3 bases, J lost 5 bases, and 12 bases stayed unmatched. The full variable domain, rest sourced from reference TRBV9 and TRBJ2-5, is DSGVTQTPKHLITATGQRVTLRCSPRSGDLSVYWYQQSLDQGLQFLIQYYNGEERAKGNILERFSAQQFPDLHSELNLSSLELGDSALYFCASSASSGQERETQYFGPGTRLLVL.

This clone appeared once. CDR3 DNA sequence: TGTGCCTGGAGTGTTGGGCTAGCGGGGGGGCAGCAGTTCTTC. Its protein is CAWSVGLAGGQQFF. The chain carries TRBV30 and TRBJ2-1; 12 nucleotides align to TRBD2. This CDR3 comprises 14 residues. The J segment lost 11 bases and the V segment lost 0 bases, leaving 5 bases of the junction unmatched. Germline values: CDR1 GTSNPN, CDR2 SVGIG (reference sequence). The variable domain in full, with the rest retrieved from reference TRBV30 and TRBJ2-1, is SQTIHQWPATLVQPVGSPLSLECTVEGTSNPNLYWYRQAAGRGLQLLFYSVGIGQISSEVPQNLSASRPQDRQFILSSKKLLLSDSGFYLCAWSVGLAGGQQFFGPGTRLTVL.